This T cell receptor beta chain came from a study of identical twins (dated by TCRdb to 2016 to 2018). Regarding the study in general: To test whether fetal clonotypes persist, this study deep-sequenced TCR alpha and beta repertoires from monozygotic twins, from unrelated adults of various ages, and from cord blood. To rule out contamination, replicate twin experiments were performed at different times with different library preparation protocols.

Unmatched junction bases come to 14, with V trimmed by 2 bases and J by 0 bases. The CDR1 and CDR2 encoded by the germline V gene (reference sequence) are DFQATT and SNEGSKA. The CDR3 spans 19 residues, from the cysteine through the valine. Only the CDR3 part of the read is kept: 57 bases, read in frame from the first base. There are a few counts of this clonotype. The antigen it recognizes is unknown. No clone much larger than this one lies a single base away; base qualities are absent. Paper-wide results and their limitations: Abundant cord blood beta clonotypes carried fewer insertions; young adult naive repertoires showed a weaker similar trend, while memory repertoires showed none. In beta out-of-frame sequences, excess twin sharing was weaker, because having fewer shared sequences lowered the signal-to-noise ratio. Conclusions relied on cross-sectional statistical analysis, since the same donors could not be followed over many years. Compared with coincidental sharing between unrelated individuals, an excess of low generation-probability sequences was observed among out-of-frame TCR alpha sequences shared between twins. Recombination models systematically underestimated out-of-frame TCR alpha sharing in monozygotic twins but agreed with sharing between unrelated individuals. Zero-insertion analyses could be partly confounded by invariant T cells such as MAIT and iNKT, although diverse VJ usage argued against such confounding for most clonotypes.

Libraries were made using 5' RACE. TCRdb shows the sequencer as Illumina HiSeq 2000. A universal primer binding site was introduced by template switching, and a unique molecular identifier was present in the final cDNA, enabling accurate counting of TCR cDNA molecules. Specific primers in the conserved constant-segment region were used to synthesize first-strand cDNA for TCR alpha and beta chains. To control for contamination, each cDNA library was double barcoded with a SMART-Mk sample barcode plus Illumina barcodes. TruSeq adapter sequences along with Illumina sample barcodes were introduced in two successive PCR steps. Sequencing of the TCR alpha and beta cDNA libraries was done on the Illumina HiSeq platform using custom primers. The published analysis was carried out like this. MiGEC processed the raw reads to extract unique molecular identifiers, while MiXCR was used to determine the CDR3 positions. Recombination models were inferred per individual with the repgenHMM and IGoR tools using an EM algorithm. The analysis of shared clonotypes was done with the tcR package in R, with sharing normalized by the product of cloneset sizes. To study raw recombination free of thymic and clonal selection effects, out-of-frame nonproductive sequences were analyzed. TCRdb applied fastp at Q25 and MiXCR to the public reads, then kept only in-frame beta chains. Records with the same CDR3 protein are collapsed into one entry carrying the most frequent genes and DNA. These V and J calls rely on TCRdb rather than the paper's analysis. Within this sample are around 340,000 distinct CDR3 sequences, with about 9% of them counted one time only. Over 7% of the sample is held by the ten biggest clonotypes.

Every donor was a healthy Caucasian. The researchers also sequenced three unrelated adults who were not twins: a male aged 18 to 29, a male aged 50 to 59, and a female aged 50 to 59. Miltenyi CD45RO+ enrichment and human naive T-cell isolation kits were used to isolate memory (CD45RO+) and naive T cells from PBMC. The sample was naive T cells sorted from blood. The cell subset or site tag for this specimen amounts to: cells isolated with a human naive T-cell isolation kit. Recombination joined TRBV20-1 with TRBJ2-7; TRBD2 aligns with 12 central bases. The clonotype originates from a woman aged 50 to 60 in good health. The sequence in DNA is TGCAGTGCTAGACCAGCGGGACTAGCGGGTTCCTTATCCTCCTACGAGCAGTACGTC. Translated, this is CSARPAGLAGSLSSYEQYV.